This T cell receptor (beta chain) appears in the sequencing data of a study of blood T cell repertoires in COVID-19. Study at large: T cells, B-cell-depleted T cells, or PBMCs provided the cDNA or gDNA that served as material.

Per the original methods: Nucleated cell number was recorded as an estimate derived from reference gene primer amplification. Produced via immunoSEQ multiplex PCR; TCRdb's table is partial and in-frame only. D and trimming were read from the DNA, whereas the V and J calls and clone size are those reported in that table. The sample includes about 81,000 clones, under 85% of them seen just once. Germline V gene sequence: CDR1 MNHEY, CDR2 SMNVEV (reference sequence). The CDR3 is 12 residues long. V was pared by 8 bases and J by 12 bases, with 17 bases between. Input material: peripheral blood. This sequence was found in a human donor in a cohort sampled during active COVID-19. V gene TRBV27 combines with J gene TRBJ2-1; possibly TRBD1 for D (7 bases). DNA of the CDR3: TGTGCCAGCGGTCGAGGACAGGAGGGGCAGTTCTTC. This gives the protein CASGRGQEGQFF.